The next 12 T cell receptor beta chains were all read from a single sample in a study of T cells after yellow fever vaccination. TCRdb re-called the 5' RACE reads through MiXCR, storing one row per CDR3 protein. The table includes tens of thousands of distinct CDR3 sequences, less than 15% detected once. Specimen: CD8+ T cells not binding an NS4B(214-222) dextramer, sorted from PBMCs, collected around 3 weeks after the first yellow fever vaccination. These receptors came from a man between 18 and 29 years old who received the YFV17D yellow fever vaccine.

The chain joins TRBV18 to TRBJ1-1, with D perhaps TRBD1 (5 bases). This CDR3 contains 13 residues. In germline, CDR1 is KGHSH, CDR2 LQKENI. V lost 3 bases and J 4 bases, leaving 9 bases between the germline ends. The CDR3 coding sequence is TGTGCCAGCTCACCTGGGAGGGGCACTGAAGCTTTCTTT. It is translated as CASSPGRGTEAFF.

V usage is TRBV7-9 and J usage is TRBJ1-2; no clear D gene. The CDR3 runs 14 residues. Trimming stripped 5 bases from V and 8 bases from J, with 18 bases between. Germline V CDR1 and CDR2: SEHNR, FQNEAQ (reference sequence). DNA for the CDR3: TGTGCCAGCAGCCCGGATTCGGGGTTGCGCGGCTACACCTTC. Amino acids: CASSPDSGLRGYTF. The entire variable domain, with the rest obtained from reference TRBV7-9 and TRBJ1-2, is as follows: DTGVSQNPRHKITKRGQNVTFRCDPISEHNRLYWYRQTLGQGPEFLTYFQNEAQLEKSRLLSDRFSAERPKGSFSTLEIQRTEQGDSAMYLCASSPDSGLRGYTFGSGTRLTVV.

This clonotype was seen ten or more times. V and J are TRBV12-1 and TRBJ1-1. TRBV12-1 is a documented pseudogene. The CDR3 sequence is 11 residues long. CDR3 protein: CASSFATEAFF. The CDR3 coding sequence is TGTGCCAGCAGCTTTGCCACTGAAGCTTTCTTT.

This clonotype was recorded a few times. V gene TRBV24-1 combines with J gene TRBJ2-7, with D tentatively TRBD1 or TRBD2 (5 bases each). Germline CDR1 KGHDR, CDR2 SFDVKD. The V end was cut by 3 bases, the J end by 3 bases, with 5 bases between. The CDR3 is 12 residues long. The CDR3 spells CATSDGGYEQYF. The CDR3, as DNA: TGTGCCACCAGTGATGGGGGCTACGAGCAGTACTTC.

This clonotype has just a few counts. This chain joins TRBV12-3 or TRBV12-4 and TRBJ1-2; D possibly corresponds to TRBD1 (5 bases). The V and J ends lost 6 bases and 2 bases respectively, with 16 bases between them. This CDR3 contains 15 residues. This CDR3 reads CASRGGNSENYGYTF. In DNA form, the CDR3 reads TGTGCCAGCAGGGGGGGGAATTCAGAAAACTATGGCTACACCTTC.

This clonotype was recorded a few times. The chain links TRBV4-1 to TRBJ2-7; a weak D match, TRBD1 (5 bases). This CDR3 spans 14 amino acids. Trimming stripped 0 bases from V and 6 bases from J, with 12 bases between. Germline-derived CDR1 and CDR2 are MGHRA and YSYEKL. The CDR3 nucleotides read TGCGCCAGCAGCCAAGAACAGGCTCTCTTCGAGCAGTACTTC. Encoded protein: CASSQEQALFEQYF.

V is TRBV19 and J is TRBJ2-7; D is perhaps TRBD2 (6 bases). The CDR3 totals 15 residues. V was trimmed by 3 bases and J by 0 bases, leaving 12 bases between them. Germline CDR1 and CDR2: LNHDA and SQIVND (reference sequence). The CDR3 loop is CASSIFGGASYEQYF. The CDR3 nucleotides are TGTGCCAGTAGTATTTTCGGCGGGGCCTCCTACGAGCAGTACTTC. Complete variable domain (other parts from reference TRBV19 and TRBJ2-7): DGGITQSPKYLFRKEGQNVTLSCEQNLNHDAMYWYRQDPGQGLRLIYYSQIVNDFQKGDIAEGYSVSREKKESFPLTVTSAQKNPTAFYLCASSIFGGASYEQYFGPGTRLTVT.

The chain carries TRBV2 and TRBJ1-1; TRBD1 matches 7 bases. The CDR3 loop spans 16 amino acids. The junction had 10 bases not matched to a gene; V was cut back by 5 bases and J by 1 base. The germline gives CDR1 SNHLY, CDR2 FYNNEI. The CDR3 DNA sequence: TGTGCCAGCAGTCTCTCTCCGGGACAGACGAACACTGAAGCTTTCTTT. Its translation is CASSLSPGQTNTEAFF.

This clonotype was seen more than once but under ten times. The chain links TRBV27 to TRBJ2-1; 10 nucleotides agree with TRBD2. The V and J ends lost 6 bases and 9 bases, in that order; junction bases with no gene match: 11. Germline lookup yields CDR1 MNHEY and CDR2 SMNVEV (reference sequence). The CDR3 covers 15 residues. The CDR3 sequence: CASSLTAGGEGEQFF. DNA of the CDR3: TGTGCCAGCAGCTTAACAGCGGGGGGGGAGGGTGAGCAGTTCTTC.

This clonotype came up many times. This chain joins TRBV4-3 and TRBJ2-6; D not certain. The length of the CDR3 is 15 residues. Trimming pared 3 bases from V and 0 bases from J, leaving 6 bases between. The germline V gene has CDR1 LGHNA and CDR2 YSLEER. The CDR3: CASSHRISGANVLTF. In DNA, the CDR3 is TGCGCCAGCAGCCACAGGATCTCTGGGGCCAACGTCCTGACTTTC.

This clonotype was counted between two and nine times. This chain links TRBV5-1 with TRBJ2-1; TRBD2 might be the D (7 bases). This CDR3 has 15 amino acids. V was shortened by 2 bases and J by 5 bases, with 14 bases between the two germline ends. Looked up from germline, CDR1 is SGHRS and CDR2 is YFSETQ. CDR3 nucleotides: TGCGCCAGCAGCTTAGGCGGGGGCCCCCACAATGAGCAGTTCTTC. It specifies CASSLGGGPHNEQFF.

This clonotype was recorded many times. The chain has TRBV9 and TRBJ1-3; D ambiguous. The V gene's germline CDR1 is SGDLS and CDR2 YYNGEE. The ends were cut back, 0 bases at V and 2 bases at J, with 9 bases in the middle. This CDR3 region has 15 residues. The CDR3 sequence: CASSVEVGAGNTIYF. CDR3 DNA: TGTGCCAGCAGCGTAGAGGTCGGGGCTGGAAACACCATATATTTT.